One sample yielded the 15 T cell receptor beta chains listed below, sequenced in a study of STAT5B mutations in CD4+ large granular lymphocyte leukemia. The protocol was immunoSEQ multiplex PCR, while the TCRdb copy is restricted to in-frame clones and leaves out a portion. The table lists 15,000 to 20,000 clones, about 88% of them singletons, with roughly 13% in the top ten. Sequencing was done on a sample of CD4+ T cells from blood buffy coats. Every receptor here comes from a human donor in good health.

The rearrangement links TRBV6-1 to TRBJ1-1, with D possibly matching TRBD1 (6 bases). Germline lookup yields CDR1 MNHNS and CDR2 SASEGT. The V end lost 6 bases, the J end lost 7 bases, and 18 bases lay between the germline ends. The CDR3 totals 14 residues. This CDR3 is CASRGAGGANEAFF. The CDR3 DNA sequence: TGTGCCAGCAGGGGGGCCGGGGGCGCGAATGAAGCTTTCTTT.

V and J are TRBV28 and TRBJ2-1; 7 bases fit TRBD2. The CDR3 extends over 13 amino acids. Trimming at V came to 2 bases and at J to 12 bases, leaving 7 bases not matched to a gene. Germline values: CDR1 MDHEN, CDR2 SYDVKM. CDR3 nucleotide sequence: TGTGCCAGCAGTTTAAGGGCGGGAGCCTTGCAGTTCTTC. Amino acid sequence: CASSLRAGALQFF.

The genes are TRBV19 and TRBJ2-3; D remains ambiguous. This CDR3 has 11 residues. With 4 bases removed from V and 7 bases from J, the gap between germline ends came to 6 bases. The V gene's germline CDR1 is LNHDA and CDR2 SQIVND (reference sequence). The chain's CDR3 is CASSKSNTQYF. CDR3 sequence (DNA): TGTGCCAGTAGTAAAAGCAATACGCAGTATTTT.

The chain has TRBV9 and TRBJ2-1; 7 bases are shared with TRBD2. Losses at the gene ends were 0 bases for V and 7 bases for J; bases not matched to a gene: 7. The germline gives CDR1 SGDLS, CDR2 YYNGEE. The CDR3 is 15 amino acids. In nucleotides, the CDR3 is TGTGCCAGCAGCGTAGGGACTAGACGGGAGAATGAGCAGTTCTTC. This sequence encodes CASSVGTRRENEQFF.

This sequence joins TRBV5-5 and TRBJ1-2; weak D call: TRBD1 (5 bases). The V end lost 0 bases, the J end lost 4 bases, and 13 bases lay between the germline ends. The germline V gene has CDR1 SGHKS and CDR2 YYEKEE (reference sequence). This CDR3 has 15 amino acids. CDR3 DNA: TGTGCCAGCAGCTTGGACTGGGGACCATCCTATGGCTACACCTTC. Its translation is CASSLDWGPSYGYTF.

This clone was detected only once. The chain joins TRBV6-5 to TRBJ1-5; TRBD1 is a possible D gene (6 bases). The CDR3 is made up of 15 amino acids. CDR1 is MNHEY, CDR2 SVGAGI, per germline. V lost 4 bases, J lost 1 base, and 11 bases lay in between. CDR3 region: CASSSYRESNQPQHF. In nucleotides, the CDR3 is TGTGCCAGCAGTTCGTACAGGGAGAGCAATCAGCCCCAGCATTTT.

The V call is TRBV9, the J call TRBJ2-3; D may be TRBD2 (6 bases). The V gene lost 4 bases and the J gene lost 14 bases, with 23 bases spanning the gap. This CDR3 is 14 amino acids long. Looked up from germline, CDR1 is SGDLS and CDR2 is YYNGEE. The CDR3 here is CASSQGRFQGEGYF. CDR3 nucleotide sequence: TGTGCCAGCAGCCAAGGGAGGTTTCAAGGAGAGGGGTATTTT. The whole variable domain, filled in from reference TRBV9 and TRBJ2-3, reads DSGVTQTPKHLITATGQRVTLRCSPRSGDLSVYWYQQSLDQGLQFLIQYYNGEERAKGNILERFSAQQFPDLHSELNLSSLELGDSALYFCASSQGRFQGEGYFGPGTRLTVL.

The chain links TRBV18 to TRBJ1-1; a possible D gene is TRBD1 (5 bases). V shed 2 bases and J shed 0 bases, with 16 bases lying between them. The CDR3 totals 17 residues. CDR1 is KGHSH and CDR2 is LQKENI in the germline V gene. CDR3: CASSPVVGARVNTEAFF. The CDR3 DNA is TGTGCCAGCTCACCAGTAGTAGGGGCGAGGGTGAACACTGAAGCTTTCTTT.

V gene TRBV6-4 combines with J gene TRBJ2-1; the D is unclear. Trimming removed 3 bases from V and 3 bases from J, with 12 bases in between. There are 15 residues in the CDR3. Germline lookup yields CDR1 MRHNA and CDR2 SNTAGT. The CDR3 sequence: CASSEQPLGYNEQFF. The DNA of the CDR3 is TGTGCCAGCAGTGAGCAGCCCCTAGGCTACAATGAGCAGTTCTTC.

CDR3 nucleotide sequence: TGTGCCAGCTCACAGGGAATTCAAGAGACCCAGTACTTC. Residues: CASSQGIQETQYF. The V and J genes are TRBV18 and TRBJ2-5, with D unresolved. This CDR3 is built from 13 residues. The V end lost 4 bases, the J end lost 2 bases, and 8 bases lay between the germline ends. Germline V gene lookup returns CDR1 KGHSH and CDR2 LQKENI.

The chain combines TRBV18 with TRBJ2-7; D is possibly TRBD1 (5 bases). V lost 1 base, J lost 6 bases, and 13 bases lay in between. Germline V gene sequence: CDR1 KGHSH, CDR2 LQKENI. This CDR3 is built from 14 residues. CDR3 sequence (DNA): TGTGCCAGCTCACCACGTGAAGGGGTAGGCGAGCAGTACTTC. Translating it yields CASSPREGVGEQYF.

The V call is TRBV19, the J call TRBJ1-2; D may be TRBD1 (5 bases). The CDR3 runs to 12 residues. Trimming removed 10 bases at V and 2 bases at J, with 11 bases between. Germline loops: CDR1 LNHDA, CDR2 SQIVND (reference sequence). The DNA for the CDR3 is TGTGCCACTGAGAAGGGGAACTATGGCTACACCTTC. Amino acid sequence: CATEKGNYGYTF.

V gene TRBV2 combines with J gene TRBJ2-7, with TRBD2 identical over 11 bases. The CDR3 runs to 13 residues. Germline V gives CDR1 SNHLY, CDR2 FYNNEI. The V and J ends lost 11 bases and 2 bases, in that order; junction bases with no gene match: 5. The CDR3 DNA reads TGTGCCGGGGGACTAGCGGAAGCCTACGAGCAGTACTTC. Translated, it gives CAGGLAEAYEQYF.

V gene TRBV25-1 combines with J gene TRBJ2-5, with 14 nucleotides matching TRBD2. The end of the DNA fits TRBJ2-7 better, so the J call may be wrong. Germline CDR1 and CDR2: MGHDK and SYGVNS. The CDR3 extends over 16 amino acids. The CDR3 reads CASSEGGLAGAYEQYF. The CDR3 region has the DNA TGTGCCAGCAGTGAGGGGGGACTAGCGGGAGCTTACGAGCAGTACTTC.

The J gene is TRBJ1-5, the V gene TRBV5-8; D is possibly TRBD1 (6 bases). Germline CDR1 SGHTS, CDR2 YDEGEE. The CDR3 sequence is 15 residues long. The V end was cut by 0 bases, the J end by 0 bases, with 7 bases between. In DNA form, the CDR3 reads TGTGCCAGCAGCTTGGAGGGGGTTAGCAATCAGCCCCAGCATTTT. Protein sequence: CASSLEGVSNQPQHF.